The 10 T cell receptor beta chains below come from one sample, sequenced in a study of PD-L1 blockade in urothelial cancer. Clones were read by immunoSEQ multiplex PCR, and TCRdb kept only the in-frame ones, dropping some. The table lists under 150,000 clones, around 89% of them singletons. The time point: peripheral blood 6 weeks after treatment start. This sample comprised PBMCs, obtained around atezolizumab (anti-PD-L1) treatment. The receptors originated from a man between 60 and 70 years old with urothelial cancer.

The rearrangement links TRBV28 to TRBJ1-1; maybe TRBD1 (5 bases). V was cut by 4 bases and J by 3 bases, with 9 bases left in between. The V gene's germline CDR1 is MDHEN and CDR2 SYDVKM. CDR3 length: 13 amino acids. The CDR3 here is CASSSGSHTEAFF. Written as DNA, the CDR3 is TGTGCCAGCAGTTCAGGGTCCCACACTGAAGCTTTCTTT.

The rearrangement links TRBV9 to TRBJ2-7, with D possibly matching TRBD2 (6 bases). Germline V CDR1 and CDR2: SGDLS, YYNGEE. V lost 3 bases, J lost 2 bases, and 9 bases lay in between. CDR3 length: 13 amino acids. The CDR3, as DNA: TGTGCCAGCAGCGCGGGACTGACCTACGAGCAGTACTTC. Amino acids: CASSAGLTYEQYF.

The chain combines TRBV29-1 with TRBJ2-1; 8 nucleotides align to TRBD1. From germline, CDR1 is SQVTM and CDR2 ANQGSEA. V shed 6 bases and J 5 bases; nucleotides not matched to a gene: 6. There are 13 residues in the CDR3. This CDR3 reads CSVRTGRDNEQFF. In nucleotides, the CDR3 is TGCAGCGTCCGGACAGGGCGAGACAATGAGCAGTTCTTC.

The J gene is TRBJ2-1, the V gene TRBV7-7; 11 positions agree with TRBD1. There are 15 residues in the CDR3. The germline V gene has CDR1 SSHAT and CDR2 FNYEAQ (reference sequence). V was pared by 3 bases and J by 4 bases, with 2 bases of the junction left unmatched. The CDR3, as DNA: TGTGCCAGCAGCTTCGGGACAGGGGGGTACAATGAGCAGTTCTTC. This codes for CASSFGTGGYNEQFF.

The chain links TRBV29-1 to TRBJ2-3; 8 bases are a match to TRBD2. This CDR3 comprises 15 residues. The V segment lost 6 bases and the J segment 3 bases; nucleotides outside the gene matches: 11. The germline gives CDR1 SQVTM, CDR2 ANQGSEA. The CDR3, as DNA: TGCAGCGTCCCGAGGAGCGGGAGTATTACAGATACGCAGTATTTT. Translating gives CSVPRSGSITDTQYF.

The chain combines TRBV2 with TRBJ2-4, with no clear D. The CDR3 is 14 residues long. Germline CDR1 SNHLY, CDR2 FYNNEI. V lost 3 bases and J lost 0, with 6 bases in between. The CDR3 nucleotides are TGTGCCAGCAGTGAGGCATTAGCCAAAAACATTCAGTACTTC. Its translation is CASSEALAKNIQYF. The full variable domain, rest sourced from reference TRBV2 and TRBJ2-4, is EPEVTQTPSHQVTQMGQEVILRCVPISNHLYFYWYRQILGQKVEFLVSFYNNEISEKSEIFDDQFSVERPDGSNFTLKIRSTKLEDSAMYFCASSEALAKNIQYFGAGTRLSVL.

The rearrangement uses TRBV27 and TRBJ2-5; 9 bases are a match to TRBD1. The J segment lost 7 bases and the V segment lost 6 bases, leaving 9 bases of the junction unmatched. Germline CDR1 and CDR2: MNHEY and SMNVEV (reference sequence). The CDR3 runs to 14 residues. The CDR3 DNA reads TGTGCCAGCAGGTCAGGGACAGGGATCGGGACCCAGTACTTC. Encoded protein: CASRSGTGIGTQYF.

The genes are TRBV5-8 and TRBJ1-4; D remains unclear. CDR3 size: 12 residues. Germline assignment: CDR1 SGHTS and CDR2 YDEGEE. V lost 4 bases and J 7 bases, leaving 8 bases between the germline ends. Here the CDR3 reads CASSHGGEKLFF. The CDR3 DNA reads as TGTGCCAGCAGCCACGGAGGTGAAAAACTGTTTTTT. The variable domain in full, with the rest retrieved from reference TRBV5-8 and TRBJ1-4, is EAGVTQSPTHLIKTRGQQATLRCSPISGHTSVYWYQQALGLGLQFLLWYDEGEERNRGNFPPRFSGRQFPNYSSELNVNALELEDSALYLCASSHGGEKLFFGSGTQLSVL.

V usage is TRBV28 and J usage is TRBJ1-1, with 10 bases that match TRBD1. Germline V CDR1 and CDR2: MDHEN, SYDVKM. The length of the CDR3 is 14 residues. The V gene end was trimmed by 8 bases and the J gene end by 3 bases; junction bases not matched to a gene: 6. The CDR3 is CASRAGQGDTEAFF. The DNA for the CDR3 is TGTGCCAGCCGCGCCGGACAGGGGGACACTGAAGCTTTCTTT. Full variable domain (missing parts from reference TRBV28 and TRBJ1-1): DVKVTQSSRYLVKRTGEKVFLECVQDMDHENMFWYRQDPGLGLRLIYFSYDVKMKEKGDIPEGYSVSREKKERFSLILESASTNQTSMYLCASRAGQGDTEAFFGQGTRLTVV.

V is TRBV9 and J is TRBJ2-1; 14 bases line up with TRBD2. Germline trimming cut 5 bases from V and 9 bases from J; bases unmatched to any gene: 7. CDR1 is SGDLS and CDR2 is YYNGEE in the germline V gene. The CDR3 has 15 amino acids. The CDR3 reads CASSPTSGRASEQFF. The CDR3, as DNA: TGTGCCAGCAGTCCGACTAGCGGGAGGGCAAGTGAGCAGTTCTTC.